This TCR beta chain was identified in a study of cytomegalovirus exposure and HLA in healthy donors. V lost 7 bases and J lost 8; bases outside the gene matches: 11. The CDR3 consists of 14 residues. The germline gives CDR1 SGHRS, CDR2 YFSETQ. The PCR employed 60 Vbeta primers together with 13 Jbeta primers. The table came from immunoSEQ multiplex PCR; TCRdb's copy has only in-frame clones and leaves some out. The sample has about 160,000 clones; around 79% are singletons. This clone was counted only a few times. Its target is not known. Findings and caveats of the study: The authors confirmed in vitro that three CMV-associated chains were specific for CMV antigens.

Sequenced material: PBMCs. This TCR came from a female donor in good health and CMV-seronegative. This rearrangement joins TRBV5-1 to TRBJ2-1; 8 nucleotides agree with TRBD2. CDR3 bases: TGCGCCAGCGGGGGCGGGGGGTTGGGCGATGAGCAGTTCTTC. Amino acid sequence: CASGGGGLGDEQFF.